This T cell receptor beta chain was documented in a study of CD8 T cells in Susac syndrome. The CDR3 is made up of 12 amino acids. Per the germline V gene, CDR1 is KGHSH and CDR2 is LQKENI. V lost 0 bases to trimming and J lost 6 bases, with 5 bases between them. The authors reverse transcribed 0.5 to 1 ug RNA with random hexamers. Across 54 Vbeta and 13 Jbeta, TCR beta CDR3 was amplified with immunoSEQ multiplex PCR. TCRdb fed the immunoSEQ multiplex PCR reads into MiXCR, producing one record per CDR3 protein. The sample lists about 100,000 distinct CDR3 sequences, about 93% occurring once. The receptor comes from a human donor in good health. The genes are TRBV18 and TRBJ1-2; no clear D. Sample: CD8+ T cells from PBMCs. The CDR3 DNA sequence: TGTGCCAGCTCACCACCGAGGGATGGCTACACCTTC. Its translation: CASSPPRDGYTF.